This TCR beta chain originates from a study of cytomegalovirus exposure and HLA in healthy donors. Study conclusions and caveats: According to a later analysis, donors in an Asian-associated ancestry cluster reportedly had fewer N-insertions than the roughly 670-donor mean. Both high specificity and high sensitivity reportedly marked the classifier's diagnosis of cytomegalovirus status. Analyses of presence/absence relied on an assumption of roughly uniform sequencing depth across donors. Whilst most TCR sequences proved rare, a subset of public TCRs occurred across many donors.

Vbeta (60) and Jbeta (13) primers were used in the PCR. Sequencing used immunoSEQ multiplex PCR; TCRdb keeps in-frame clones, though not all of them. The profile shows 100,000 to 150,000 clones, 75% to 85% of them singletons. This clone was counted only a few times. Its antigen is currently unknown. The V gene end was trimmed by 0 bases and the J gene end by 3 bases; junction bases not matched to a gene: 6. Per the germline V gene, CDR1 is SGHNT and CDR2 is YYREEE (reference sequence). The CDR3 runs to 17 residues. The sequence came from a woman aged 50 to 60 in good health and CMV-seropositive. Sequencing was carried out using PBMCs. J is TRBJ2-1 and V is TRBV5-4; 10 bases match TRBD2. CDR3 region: CASSLDPSGSFYNEQFF. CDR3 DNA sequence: TGTGCCAGCAGCTTGGACCCTAGCGGGAGCTTCTACAATGAGCAGTTCTTC.